Listed below are T cell receptor beta chains from one sample, sequenced in a study of blood T cell repertoires in COVID-19. Clones were sequenced by immunoSEQ multiplex PCR, and TCRdb holds only the in-frame ones, with some missing. The data show about 200,000 clones, 80% to 95% seen once. The sequenced sample was peripheral blood. These receptors all come from a man aged 55 to 70 with COVID-19, enrolled during active disease. Each CDR3 is given with its conserved first and last residue. Each record gives: CDR3 protein, CDR3 DNA, D gene, V gene, clone size, J gene. D genes are given only for firm matches. The size field is filled for only some rows; it gives once, few, many or a size class.

CDR3aa: CASSEADSSYNEQFF
CDR3nt: TGTGCCAGCAGTGAAGCGGACAGTTCCTACAATGAGCAGTTCTTC
d_gene: NA
v_gene: TRBV2
abundance: NA
j_gene: TRBJ2-1

CDR3aa: CASSLGTSGSSGELFF
CDR3nt: TGCGCCAGCAGCTTGGGGACTAGCGGGAGTTCCGGGGAGCTGTTTTTT
d_gene: TRBD2
v_gene: TRBV5-1
abundance: once
j_gene: TRBJ2-2

CDR3aa: CASSLGGGSYNEQFF
CDR3nt: TGTGCCAGCAGCTTAGGGGGCGGGAGTTACAATGAGCAGTTCTTC
d_gene: TRBD2
v_gene: TRBV7-6
abundance: NA
j_gene: TRBJ2-1

CDR3aa: CASSPHTDSPLHF
CDR3nt: TGTGCCAGCAGCCCCCATACAGATTCACCCCTCCACTTT
d_gene: NA
v_gene: TRBV5-4
abundance: NA
j_gene: TRBJ1-6

CDR3aa: CASSRSGGSYEQYF
CDR3nt: TGTGCCAGCAGCCGAAGCGGGGGCAGTTACGAGCAGTACTTC
d_gene: TRBD2
v_gene: TRBV9
abundance: NA
j_gene: TRBJ2-7

CDR3aa: CASSPQGVATEAFF
CDR3nt: TGTGCCAGCAGCCCACAGGGGGTCGCCACTGAAGCTTTCTTT
d_gene: TRBD1
v_gene: TRBV28
abundance: NA
j_gene: TRBJ1-1

CDR3aa: CATSGGHGYTF
CDR3nt: TGTGCCACCAGTGGGGGCCATGGCTACACCTTC
d_gene: NA
v_gene: TRBV24-1
abundance: NA
j_gene: TRBJ1-2

CDR3aa: CASSAGQGNTEAFF
CDR3nt: TGTGCCAGCAGCGCGGGACAGGGGAACACTGAAGCTTTCTTT
d_gene: TRBD1
v_gene: TRBV7-3
abundance: NA
j_gene: TRBJ1-1

CDR3aa: CASSARTSSGNTIYF
CDR3nt: TGTGCCAGCAGTGCGAGAACTAGCTCTGGAAACACCATATATTTT
d_gene: NA
v_gene: TRBV2
abundance: NA
j_gene: TRBJ1-3

CDR3aa: CASSPRGQGAERVAYEQYF
CDR3nt: TGTGCCAGCTCACCGAGAGGGCAGGGGGCTGAACGAGTTGCCTACGAGCAGTACTTC
d_gene: TRBD1
v_gene: TRBV18
abundance: once
j_gene: TRBJ2-7

CDR3aa: CASSAGAGGANYGYTF
CDR3nt: TGTGCCAGCAGCGCGGGAGCAGGGGGCGCTAACTATGGCTACACCTTC
d_gene: TRBD1
v_gene: TRBV9
abundance: NA
j_gene: TRBJ1-2

CDR3aa: CAISESDRTGDTIYF
CDR3nt: TGTGCCATCAGTGAGTCGGACAGGACTGGGGACACCATATATTTT
d_gene: TRBD1
v_gene: TRBV10-3
abundance: once
j_gene: TRBJ1-3

CDR3aa: CASTLAGGAYEQYF
CDR3nt: TGTGCCAGCACCCTTGCTGGGGGGGCCTACGAGCAGTACTTC
d_gene: TRBD2
v_gene: TRBV6-5
abundance: once
j_gene: TRBJ2-7

CDR3aa: CASSPPGQPLGGYTF
CDR3nt: TGTGCCAGCTCACCACCGGGACAGCCTCTTGGGGGCTACACCTTC
d_gene: TRBD1
v_gene: TRBV18
abundance: NA
j_gene: TRBJ1-2

CDR3aa: CASSFGQGSIYEQFF
CDR3nt: TGTGCCAGCAGCTTTGGACAGGGCAGTATCTATGAGCAGTTCTTC
d_gene: TRBD1
v_gene: TRBV5-4
abundance: NA
j_gene: TRBJ2-1

CDR3aa: CASRTSGRAQETQYF
CDR3nt: TGTGCCAGCAGAACTAGCGGGAGGGCCCAAGAGACCCAGTACTTC
d_gene: TRBD2
v_gene: TRBV28
abundance: few
j_gene: TRBJ2-5

CDR3aa: CASSSTQGAYEQYF
CDR3nt: TGTGCCAGCAGCTCTACCCAGGGGGCGTACGAGCAGTACTTC
d_gene: TRBD1
v_gene: TRBV5-4
abundance: once
j_gene: TRBJ2-7

CDR3aa: CASTERATDTQYF
CDR3nt: TGTGCCAGCACTGAGCGGGCTACAGATACGCAGTATTTT
d_gene: NA
v_gene: TRBV12-3/TRBV12-4
abundance: once
j_gene: TRBJ2-3

CDR3aa: CASSTGNYGYTF
CDR3nt: TGTGCCAGCAGTACCGGTAACTATGGCTACACCTTC
d_gene: NA
v_gene: TRBV28
abundance: NA
j_gene: TRBJ1-2

CDR3aa: CASSRQGASEQYF
CDR3nt: TGTGCCAGCAGTCGCCAAGGGGCATCCGAGCAGTACTTC
d_gene: NA
v_gene: TRBV12-3/TRBV12-4
abundance: NA
j_gene: TRBJ2-7

CDR3aa: CASSQSYSYGYTF
CDR3nt: TGTGCCAGCAGCCAAAGCTACAGCTATGGCTACACCTTC
d_gene: NA
v_gene: TRBV3-1/TRBV3-2
abundance: NA
j_gene: TRBJ1-2

CDR3aa: CASSYREEQYF
CDR3nt: TGTGCCAGCAGTTACAGGGAAGAGCAGTACTTC
d_gene: NA
v_gene: TRBV2
abundance: NA
j_gene: TRBJ2-7

CDR3aa: CASSRTGEAFYNSPLHF
CDR3nt: TGCGCCAGCAGCCGAACTGGGGAGGCGTTTTATAATTCACCCCTCCACTTT
d_gene: NA
v_gene: TRBV4-1
abundance: NA
j_gene: TRBJ1-6

CDR3aa: CASSYRTGGSEKLFF
CDR3nt: TGTGCCAGCAGTTACCGTACAGGGGGTAGTGAAAAACTGTTTTTT
d_gene: TRBD1
v_gene: TRBV6-6
abundance: NA
j_gene: TRBJ1-4

CDR3aa: CASRVLGTDTDTQYF
CDR3nt: TGTGCCAGTAGGGTTCTTGGGACAGACACAGATACGCAGTATTTT
d_gene: TRBD1
v_gene: TRBV19
abundance: NA
j_gene: TRBJ2-3

CDR3aa: CASSKETGQGFSPLHF
CDR3nt: TGCGCCAGCAGCAAAGAAACGGGACAGGGATTTTCACCCCTCCACTTT
d_gene: TRBD1
v_gene: TRBV5-1
abundance: NA
j_gene: TRBJ1-6

CDR3aa: CASSDSIGGAHEQYF
CDR3nt: TGTGCCAGCAGTGACTCGATTGGGGGGGCCCACGAGCAGTACTTC
d_gene: NA
v_gene: TRBV6-4
abundance: NA
j_gene: TRBJ2-7

CDR3aa: CASSVRSNQPQHF
CDR3nt: TGTGCCAGCAGCGTCAGAAGCAATCAGCCCCAGCATTTT
d_gene: NA
v_gene: TRBV9
abundance: NA
j_gene: TRBJ1-5

CDR3aa: CASSLMGQSNEKLFF
CDR3nt: TGTGCCAGCAGTTTAATGGGACAGAGCAATGAAAAACTGTTTTTT
d_gene: TRBD1
v_gene: TRBV27
abundance: once
j_gene: TRBJ1-4

CDR3aa: CASSYSLAGSYEQYF
CDR3nt: TGTGCCAGCAGTTACTCGCTAGCGGGGTCCTACGAGCAGTACTTC
d_gene: TRBD2
v_gene: TRBV6-5
abundance: NA
j_gene: TRBJ2-7

CDR3aa: CASSQDPGLGNEQFF
CDR3nt: TGTGCCAGCAGCCAAGATCCGGGACTAGGCAATGAGCAGTTCTTC
d_gene: TRBD2
v_gene: TRBV4-2
abundance: NA
j_gene: TRBJ2-1

CDR3aa: CASSKGRILGQGHYSNQPQHF
CDR3nt: TGTGCCAGCAGCAAAGGGAGAATCCTGGGACAGGGACACTATAGCAATCAGCCCCAGCATTTT
d_gene: NA
v_gene: TRBV21-1
abundance: NA
j_gene: TRBJ1-5